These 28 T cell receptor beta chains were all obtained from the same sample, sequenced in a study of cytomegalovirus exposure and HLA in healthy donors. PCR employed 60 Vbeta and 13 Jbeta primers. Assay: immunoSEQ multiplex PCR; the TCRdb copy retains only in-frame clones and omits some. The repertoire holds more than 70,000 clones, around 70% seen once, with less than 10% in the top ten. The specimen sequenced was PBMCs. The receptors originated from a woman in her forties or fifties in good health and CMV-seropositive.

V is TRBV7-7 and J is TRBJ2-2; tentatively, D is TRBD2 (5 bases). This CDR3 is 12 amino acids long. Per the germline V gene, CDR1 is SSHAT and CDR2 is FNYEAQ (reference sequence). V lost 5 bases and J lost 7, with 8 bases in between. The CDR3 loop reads CASSPRGGELFF. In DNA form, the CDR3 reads TGTGCCAGCAGCCCTCGGGGCGGGGAGCTGTTTTTT.

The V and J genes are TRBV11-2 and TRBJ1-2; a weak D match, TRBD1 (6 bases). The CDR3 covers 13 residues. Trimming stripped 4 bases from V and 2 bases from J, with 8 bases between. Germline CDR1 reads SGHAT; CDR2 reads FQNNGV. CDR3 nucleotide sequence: TGTGCCAGCAGCTCCGACAGGAACTATGGCTACACCTTC. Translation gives CASSSDRNYGYTF.

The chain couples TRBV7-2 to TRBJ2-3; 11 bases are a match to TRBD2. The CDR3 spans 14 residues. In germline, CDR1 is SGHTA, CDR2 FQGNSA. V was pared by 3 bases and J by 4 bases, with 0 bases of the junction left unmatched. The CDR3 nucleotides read TGTGCCAGCAGCTTTAGCGGGGGGGCAGATACGCAGTATTTT. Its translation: CASSFSGGADTQYF.

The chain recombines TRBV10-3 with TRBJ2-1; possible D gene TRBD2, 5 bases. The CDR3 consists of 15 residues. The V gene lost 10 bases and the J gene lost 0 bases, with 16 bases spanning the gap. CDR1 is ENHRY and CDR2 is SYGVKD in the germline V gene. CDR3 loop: CATRTGLSSYNEQFF. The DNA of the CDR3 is TGTGCCACCAGGACTGGCCTAAGCTCCTACAATGAGCAGTTCTTC.

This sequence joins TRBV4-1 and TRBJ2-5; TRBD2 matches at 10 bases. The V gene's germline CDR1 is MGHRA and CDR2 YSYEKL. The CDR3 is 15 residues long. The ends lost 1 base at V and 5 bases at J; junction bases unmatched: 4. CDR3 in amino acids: CASSQASGRFETQYF. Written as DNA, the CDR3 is TGCGCCAGCAGCCAAGCTAGCGGGAGATTTGAGACCCAGTACTTC.

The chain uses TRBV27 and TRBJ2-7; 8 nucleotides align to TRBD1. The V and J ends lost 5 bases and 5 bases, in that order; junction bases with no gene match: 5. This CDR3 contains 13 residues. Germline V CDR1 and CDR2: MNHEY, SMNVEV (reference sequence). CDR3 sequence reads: CASSRQTGDEQYF. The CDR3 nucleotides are TGTGCCAGCAGTCGGCAGACAGGGGACGAGCAGTACTTC.

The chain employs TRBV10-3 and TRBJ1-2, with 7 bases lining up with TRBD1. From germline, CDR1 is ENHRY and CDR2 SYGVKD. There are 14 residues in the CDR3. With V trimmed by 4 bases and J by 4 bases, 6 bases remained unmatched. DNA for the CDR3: TGTGCCATCAGTGGGGACAGCGAGATCTATGGCTACACCTTC. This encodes CAISGDSEIYGYTF.

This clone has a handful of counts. The DNA for the CDR3 is TGTGCCAGCAGCTTAGTGCGGGGGCAAGAGACCCAGTACTTC. Residues: CASSLVRGQETQYF. This sequence joins TRBV7-2 and TRBJ2-5; 7 bases map to TRBD2. Germline trimming cut 1 base from V and 2 bases from J; bases unmatched to any gene: 1. Germline V gene lookup returns CDR1 SGHTA and CDR2 FQGNSA. The CDR3 totals 14 residues.

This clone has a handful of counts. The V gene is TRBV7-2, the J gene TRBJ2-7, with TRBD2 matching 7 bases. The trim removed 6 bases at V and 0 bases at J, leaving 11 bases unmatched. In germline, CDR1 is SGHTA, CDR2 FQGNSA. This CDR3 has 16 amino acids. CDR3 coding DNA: TGTGCCAGCAGACTTTGGGGGGGGACCAACTCCTACGAGCAGTACTTC. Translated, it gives CASRLWGGTNSYEQYF.

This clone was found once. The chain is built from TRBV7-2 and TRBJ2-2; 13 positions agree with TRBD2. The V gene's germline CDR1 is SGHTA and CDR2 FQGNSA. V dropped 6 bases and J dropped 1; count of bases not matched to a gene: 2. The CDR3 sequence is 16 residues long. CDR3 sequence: CASRRLAGGNTGELFF. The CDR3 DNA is TGTGCCAGCAGAAGACTAGCGGGGGGGAACACCGGGGAGCTGTTTTTT.

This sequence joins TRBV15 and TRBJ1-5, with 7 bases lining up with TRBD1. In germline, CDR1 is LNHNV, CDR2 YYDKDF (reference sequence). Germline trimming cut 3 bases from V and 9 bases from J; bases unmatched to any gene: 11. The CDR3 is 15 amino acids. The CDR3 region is CATSRAGTVEGPQHF. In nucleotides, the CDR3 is TGTGCCACCAGCAGGGCCGGGACAGTGGAGGGGCCCCAGCATTTT.

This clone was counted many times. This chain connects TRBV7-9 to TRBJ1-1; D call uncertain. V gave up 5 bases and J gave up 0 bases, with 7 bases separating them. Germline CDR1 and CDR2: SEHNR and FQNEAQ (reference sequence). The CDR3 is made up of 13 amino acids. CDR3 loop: CASSAEVNTEAFF. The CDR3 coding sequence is TGTGCCAGCAGCGCGGAGGTGAACACTGAAGCTTTCTTT.

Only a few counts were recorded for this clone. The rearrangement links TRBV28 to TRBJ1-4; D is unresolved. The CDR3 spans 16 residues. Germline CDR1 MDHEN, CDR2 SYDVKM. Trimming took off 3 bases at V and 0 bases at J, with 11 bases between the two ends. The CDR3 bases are TGTGCCAGCAGTTTTCTGGGCGCAACAACTAATGAAAAACTGTTTTTT. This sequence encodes CASSFLGATTNEKLFF.

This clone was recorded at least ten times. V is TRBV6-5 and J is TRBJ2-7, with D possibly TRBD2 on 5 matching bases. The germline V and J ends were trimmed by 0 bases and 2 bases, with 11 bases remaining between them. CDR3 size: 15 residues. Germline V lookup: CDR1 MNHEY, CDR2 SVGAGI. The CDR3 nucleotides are TGTGCCAGCAGTTACTCGCTGACTAACCCCTACGAGCAGTACTTC. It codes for CASSYSLTNPYEQYF.

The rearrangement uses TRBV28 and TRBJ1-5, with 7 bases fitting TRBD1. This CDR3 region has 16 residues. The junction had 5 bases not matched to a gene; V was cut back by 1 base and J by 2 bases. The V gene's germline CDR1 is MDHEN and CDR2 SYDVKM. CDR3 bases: TGTGCCAGCAGTTTATCGCGACAGGGTGGCAATCAGCCCCAGCATTTT. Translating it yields CASSLSRQGGNQPQHF.

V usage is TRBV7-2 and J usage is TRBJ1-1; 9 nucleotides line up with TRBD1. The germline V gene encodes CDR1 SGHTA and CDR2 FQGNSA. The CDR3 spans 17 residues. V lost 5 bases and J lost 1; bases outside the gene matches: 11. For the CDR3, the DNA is TGTGCCAGCAGCCTAACAGGGGGCATGGTAGGGAACACTGAAGCTTTCTTT. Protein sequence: CASSLTGGMVGNTEAFF. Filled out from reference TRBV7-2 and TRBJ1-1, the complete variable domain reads GAGVSQSPSNKVTEKGKDVELRCDPISGHTALYWYRQSLGQGLEFLIYFQGNSAPDKSGLPSDRFSAERTGGSVSTLTIQRTQQEDSAVYLCASSLTGGMVGNTEAFFGQGTRLTVV.

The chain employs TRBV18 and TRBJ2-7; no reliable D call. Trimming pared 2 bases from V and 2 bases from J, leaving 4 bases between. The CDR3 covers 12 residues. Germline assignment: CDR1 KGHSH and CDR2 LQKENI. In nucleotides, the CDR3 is TGTGCCAGCTCACCATCTGCCTACGAGCAGTACTTC. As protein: CASSPSAYEQYF.

CDR3 region: CSVVVGSSYNEQFF. The CDR3, as DNA: TGCAGCGTCGTTGTAGGGAGCTCCTACAATGAGCAGTTCTTC. The chain has TRBV29-1 and TRBJ2-1, with TRBD2 as a possible D gene (5 bases). The CDR3 is made up of 14 amino acids. Trimming stripped 6 bases from V and 0 bases from J, with 12 bases between. CDR1 is SQVTM and CDR2 is ANQGSEA in the germline V gene.

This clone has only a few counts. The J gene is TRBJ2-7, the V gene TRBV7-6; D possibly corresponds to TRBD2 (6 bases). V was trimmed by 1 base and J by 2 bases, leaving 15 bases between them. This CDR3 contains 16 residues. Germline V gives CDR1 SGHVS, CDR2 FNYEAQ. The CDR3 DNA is TGTGCCAGCAGCTTAGTTGTGGGCGGGGCGACCTACGAGCAGTACTTC. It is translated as CASSLVVGGATYEQYF.

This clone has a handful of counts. Here the CDR3 DNA reads TGCGCCAGCAGCCCAGGACAGAACTTGAACACTGAAGCTTTCTTT. It encodes CASSPGQNLNTEAFF. This chain uses TRBV4-3 with TRBJ1-1; D may be TRBD1 (6 bases). The V end lost 4 bases, the J end lost 0 bases, and 12 bases lay between the germline ends. Germline V lookup: CDR1 LGHNA, CDR2 YSLEER. The CDR3 sequence is 15 residues long.

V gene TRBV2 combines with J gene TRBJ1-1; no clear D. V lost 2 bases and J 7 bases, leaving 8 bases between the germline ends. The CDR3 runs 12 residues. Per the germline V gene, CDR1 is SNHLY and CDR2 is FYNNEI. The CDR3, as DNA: TGTGCCAGCAGTGAAACGGGGAGTGAAGCTTTCTTT. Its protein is CASSETGSEAFF.

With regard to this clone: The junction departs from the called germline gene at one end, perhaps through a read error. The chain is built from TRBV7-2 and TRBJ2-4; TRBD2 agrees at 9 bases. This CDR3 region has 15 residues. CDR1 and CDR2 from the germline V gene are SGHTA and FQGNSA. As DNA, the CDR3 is TGTGCCAGCAGTCCCCCTGTCAGGTTAGCGGGAGAGTTGGACTTC. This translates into CASSPPVRLAGELDF.

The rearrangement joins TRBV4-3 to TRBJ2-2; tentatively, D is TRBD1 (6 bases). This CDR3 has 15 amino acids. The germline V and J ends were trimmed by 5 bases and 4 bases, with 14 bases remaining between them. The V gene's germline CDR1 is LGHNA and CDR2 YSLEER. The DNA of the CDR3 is TGCGCCAGCAGCGACCGAGGGACATTCACCGGGGAGCTGTTTTTT. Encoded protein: CASSDRGTFTGELFF.

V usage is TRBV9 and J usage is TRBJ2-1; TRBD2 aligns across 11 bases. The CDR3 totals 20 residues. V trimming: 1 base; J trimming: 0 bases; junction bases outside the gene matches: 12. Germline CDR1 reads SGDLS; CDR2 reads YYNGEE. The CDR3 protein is CASSVSSGTSGVSSYNEQFF. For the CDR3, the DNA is TGTGCCAGCAGCGTAAGCTCCGGGACTAGCGGAGTAAGCTCCTACAATGAGCAGTTCTTC.

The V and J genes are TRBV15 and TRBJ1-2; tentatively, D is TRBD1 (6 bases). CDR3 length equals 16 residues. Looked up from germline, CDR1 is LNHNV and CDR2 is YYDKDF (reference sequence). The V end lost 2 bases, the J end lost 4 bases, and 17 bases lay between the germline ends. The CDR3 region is CATSRLKDRTAYGYTF. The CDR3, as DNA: TGTGCCACCAGCAGACTCAAGGACAGAACAGCCTATGGCTACACCTTC.

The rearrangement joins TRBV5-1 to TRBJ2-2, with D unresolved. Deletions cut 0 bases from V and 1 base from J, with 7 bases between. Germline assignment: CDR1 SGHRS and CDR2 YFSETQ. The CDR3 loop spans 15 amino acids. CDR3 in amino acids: CASSLAVWNTGELFF. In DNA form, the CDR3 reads TGCGCCAGCAGCTTGGCCGTGTGGAACACCGGGGAGCTGTTTTTT.

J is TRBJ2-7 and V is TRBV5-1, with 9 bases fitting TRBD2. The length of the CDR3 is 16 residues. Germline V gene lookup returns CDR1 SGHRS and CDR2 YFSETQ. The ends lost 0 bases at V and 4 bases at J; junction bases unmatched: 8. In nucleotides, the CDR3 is TGCGCCAGCAGCTTGGCCTTGGTAGCGGGAGTATACGAGCAGTACTTC. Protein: CASSLALVAGVYEQYF.

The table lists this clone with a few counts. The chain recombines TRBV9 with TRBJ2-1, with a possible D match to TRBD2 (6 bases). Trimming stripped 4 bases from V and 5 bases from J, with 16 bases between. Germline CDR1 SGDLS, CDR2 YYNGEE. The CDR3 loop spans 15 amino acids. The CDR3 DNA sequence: TGTGCCAGCAGCCCACCATCGGACTATCACAATGAGCAGTTCTTC. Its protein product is CASSPPSDYHNEQFF. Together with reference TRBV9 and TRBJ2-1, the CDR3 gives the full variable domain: DSGVTQTPKHLITATGQRVTLRCSPRSGDLSVYWYQQSLDQGLQFLIQYYNGEERAKGNILERFSAQQFPDLHSELNLSSLELGDSALYFCASSPPSDYHNEQFFGPGTRLTVL.